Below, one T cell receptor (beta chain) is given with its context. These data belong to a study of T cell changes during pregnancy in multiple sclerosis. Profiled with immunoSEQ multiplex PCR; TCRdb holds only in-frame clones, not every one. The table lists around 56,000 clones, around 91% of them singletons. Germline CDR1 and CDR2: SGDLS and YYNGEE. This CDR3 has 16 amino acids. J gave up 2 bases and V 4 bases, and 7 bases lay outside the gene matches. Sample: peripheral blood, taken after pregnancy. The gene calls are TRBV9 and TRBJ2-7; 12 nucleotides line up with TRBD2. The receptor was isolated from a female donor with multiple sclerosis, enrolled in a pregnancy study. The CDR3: CASSPRGTSGPYEQYF. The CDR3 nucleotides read TGTGCCAGCAGCCCGAGGGGGACTAGCGGGCCCTACGAGCAGTACTTC.